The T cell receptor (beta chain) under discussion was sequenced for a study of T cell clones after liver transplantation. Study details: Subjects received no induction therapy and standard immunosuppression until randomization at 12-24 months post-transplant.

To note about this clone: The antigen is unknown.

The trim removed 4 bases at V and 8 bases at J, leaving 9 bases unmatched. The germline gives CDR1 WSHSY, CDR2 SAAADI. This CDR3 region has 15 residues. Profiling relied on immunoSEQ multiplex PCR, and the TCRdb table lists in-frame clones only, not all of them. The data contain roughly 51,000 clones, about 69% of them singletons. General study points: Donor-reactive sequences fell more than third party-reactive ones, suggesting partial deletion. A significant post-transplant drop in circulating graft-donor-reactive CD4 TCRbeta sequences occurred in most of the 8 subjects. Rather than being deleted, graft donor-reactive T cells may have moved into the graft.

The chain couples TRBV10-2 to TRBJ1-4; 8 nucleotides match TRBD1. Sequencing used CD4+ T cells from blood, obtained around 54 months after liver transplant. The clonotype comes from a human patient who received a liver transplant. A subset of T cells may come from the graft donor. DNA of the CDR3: TGCGCCAGCAGTGGGACAGGGAGTAACCAAGAAAAACTGTTTTTT. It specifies CASSGTGSNQEKLFF.